This TCR beta chain was identified in a study of blood T cell repertoires in COVID-19. About the study: Italy, Spain and the United States were the sources of the convalescent and acute COVID-19 samples. T cells, B-cell-depleted T cells, or PBMCs provided the cDNA or gDNA that served as material.

Per the authors' pipeline: Cell counts per sample came from amplifying reference gene primers. Repertoires were generated with immunoSEQ multiplex PCR, while TCRdb's copy carries only in-frame clones and drops some. The DNA gave D and trimming, while V, J and clone size come from that table. The table shows roughly 260,000 clones, with approximately 86% occurring only once. Trimming left V 6 bases short and J 1 base short, with 9 bases between. This CDR3 is 13 amino acids long. Germline assignment: CDR1 MNHEY and CDR2 SVGAGI. The TCR comes from an elderly woman with active or convalescent COVID-19. The material sequenced was peripheral blood. The chain carries TRBV6-5 and TRBJ1-1; tentatively, D is TRBD1 (6 bases). The CDR3 sequence: CASRRTENTEAFF. CDR3 bases: TGTGCCAGCAGACGGACAGAGAACACTGAAGCTTTCTTT.